The present T cell receptor beta chain was sequenced within a study of blood T cell repertoires in COVID-19. The protocol was immunoSEQ multiplex PCR, while the TCRdb copy is restricted to in-frame clones and leaves out a portion. The sample holds tens of thousands of clones; nearly 80% are singletons and the top ten take about 6%. Germline assignment: CDR1 SGHAT and CDR2 FQNNGV. The CDR3 runs to 14 residues. Deletions cut 1 base from V and 5 bases from J, with 11 bases between. This receptor was identified in a woman aged 55-70 years with acute or convalescent COVID-19. Specimen: peripheral blood. The chain links TRBV11-2 to TRBJ2-5; tentatively, D is TRBD1 (6 bases). The CDR3 nucleotides are TGTGCCAGCAGCTTAGGGGGGCTGCTGGAGACCCAGTACTTC. This gives the protein CASSLGGLLETQYF.